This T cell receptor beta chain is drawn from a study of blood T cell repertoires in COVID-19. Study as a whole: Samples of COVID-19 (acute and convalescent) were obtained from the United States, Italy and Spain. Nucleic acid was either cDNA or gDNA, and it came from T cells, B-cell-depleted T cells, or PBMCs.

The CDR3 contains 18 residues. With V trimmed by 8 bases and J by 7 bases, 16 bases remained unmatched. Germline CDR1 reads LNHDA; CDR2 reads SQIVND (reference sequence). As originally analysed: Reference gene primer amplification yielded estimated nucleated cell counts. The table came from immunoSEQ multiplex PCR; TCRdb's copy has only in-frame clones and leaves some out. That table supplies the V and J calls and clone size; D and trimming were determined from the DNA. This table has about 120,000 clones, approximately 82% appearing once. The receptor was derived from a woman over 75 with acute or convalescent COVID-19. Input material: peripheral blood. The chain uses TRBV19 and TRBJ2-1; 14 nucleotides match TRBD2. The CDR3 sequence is CASRGAGLAGGWGNEQFF. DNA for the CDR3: TGTGCCAGTCGCGGGGCCGGACTAGCGGGGGGATGGGGGAATGAGCAGTTCTTC.